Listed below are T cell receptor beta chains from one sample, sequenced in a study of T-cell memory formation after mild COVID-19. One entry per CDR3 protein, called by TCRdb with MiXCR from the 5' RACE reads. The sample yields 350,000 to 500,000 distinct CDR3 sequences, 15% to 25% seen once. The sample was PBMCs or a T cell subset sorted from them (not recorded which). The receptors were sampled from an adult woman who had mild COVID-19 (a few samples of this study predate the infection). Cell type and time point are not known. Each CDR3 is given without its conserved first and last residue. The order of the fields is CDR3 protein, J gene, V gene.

CDR3: ATSDSQTGQETQY; J: TRBJ2-5; V: TRBV24-1
CDR3: ASSLALAGRTGELF; J: TRBJ2-2; V: TRBV12-3/TRBV12-4
CDR3: ATSRLGTFSANTGELF; J: TRBJ2-2; V: TRBV15
CDR3: ASSPSLGQGNTEAF; J: TRBJ1-1; V: TRBV7-3
CDR3: SVARLRTEAF; J: TRBJ1-1; V: TRBV29-1
CDR3: ASTDVGRETQY; J: TRBJ2-5; V: TRBV18
CDR3: ASSDSGYGRAF; J: TRBJ1-1; V: TRBV6-4
CDR3: ASRADQGGYGYT; J: TRBJ1-2; V: TRBV3-1
CDR3: SAIGSQETQY; J: TRBJ2-5; V: TRBV20-1
CDR3: ASSRTNSPLH; J: TRBJ1-6; V: TRBV6-2/TRBV6-3
CDR3: ASSQTGGAGAF; J: TRBJ1-1; V: TRBV3-1
CDR3: ASSLFGGYEQY; J: TRBJ2-7; V: TRBV27
CDR3: ASSSVPTGVDGYT; J: TRBJ1-2; V: TRBV12-3/TRBV12-4